These T cell receptor beta chains were read from a single sample in a study of T cell responses to AZD1222 COVID-19 vaccine. Using immunoSEQ multiplex PCR, the repertoire was profiled, and TCRdb retains in-frame clones only, with some absent. The sample lists over 150,000 clones, about 90% occurring once. Sequencing was performed on peripheral blood, taken on day 0 of MenACWY control vaccination. The receptors derive from an adult in good health. Each CDR3 is given with its conserved first and last residue. The D gene is left open where the match is weak. Size values are once, few and many counts, or a class for expanded clones, and some rows have none.

CDR3 length	V gene	J gene	clone size	D gene	CDR3 protein	CDR3 DNA
13	TRBV9	TRBJ1-1	.	.	CASSVRMNTEAFF	TGTGCCAGCAGCGTACGTATGAACACTGAAGCTTTCTTT
14	TRBV2	TRBJ1-2	.	TRBD1	CVSSSNDRGNGYTF	TGTGTCAGCAGTTCGAATGACAGGGGAAATGGCTACACCTTC
15	TRBV7-6	TRBJ2-7	.	TRBD2	CASSYAAGGRYEQYF	TGTGCCAGCAGCTACGCAGCGGGAGGCCGGTACGAGCAGTACTTC
17	TRBV4-2	TRBJ2-5	.	TRBD2	CASSQASRTSYLETQYF	TGTGCCAGCAGCCAGGCATCCCGGACTAGCTACCTGGAGACCCAGTACTTC
13	TRBV30	TRBJ1-2	.	TRBD1	CAWSGDRNYGYTF	TGTGCCTGGAGTGGGGACAGAAACTATGGCTACACCTTC
12	TRBV3-1/TRBV3-2	TRBJ2-7	.	.	CASSQVRYEQYF	TGTGCCAGCAGCCAAGTCCGTTACGAGCAGTACTTC
14	TRBV2	TRBJ2-7	.	TRBD1	CASRVGQASYEQYF	TGTGCCAGCAGAGTGGGACAGGCGTCCTACGAGCAGTACTTC
14	TRBV9	TRBJ2-3	.	.	CASSVTATTDTQYF	TGTGCCAGCAGCGTCACAGCTACCACAGATACGCAGTATTTT
12	TRBV5-8	TRBJ1-1	.	.	CASSLRGLVAFF	TGTGCCAGCAGCTTGCGGGGACTTGTAGCTTTCTTT
16	TRBV5-4	TRBJ2-2	once	TRBD1	CASSLAGTGATGELFF	TGTGCCAGCAGCTTGGCCGGGACAGGGGCCACCGGGGAGCTGTTTTTT
15	TRBV29-1	TRBJ2-1	.	.	CSVYGVDRNYNEQFF	TGCAGCGTTTACGGTGTGGACAGAAACTACAATGAGCAGTTCTTC
15	TRBV5-1	TRBJ2-1	.	.	CASSLDSRSYNEQFF	TGCGCCAGCAGCTTGGATTCCCGGAGCTACAATGAGCAGTTCTTC
13	TRBV2	TRBJ2-1	.	TRBD1	CASRDRGLGEQFF	TGTGCCAGCAGAGACAGGGGTCTGGGTGAGCAGTTCTTC
15	TRBV27	TRBJ2-7	.	TRBD2	CASSLSSGTRYEQYF	TGTGCCAGCAGTTTATCGAGCGGGACCCGGTACGAGCAGTACTTC
17	TRBV6-4	TRBJ2-1	.	TRBD2	CASSDSQLAGHYNEQFF	TGTGCCAGCAGTGACTCGCAACTAGCGGGACACTACAATGAGCAGTTCTTC
12	TRBV27	TRBJ2-3	.	.	CASSHYTDTQYF	TGTGCCAGCAGTCATTATACAGATACGCAGTATTTT
14	TRBV11-2	TRBJ2-3	.	.	CASSLDLSPDTQYF	TGTGCCAGCAGCTTAGATCTGTCGCCAGATACGCAGTATTTT
12	TRBV29-1	TRBJ2-1	.	.	CSSWGDLNGQFF	TGCAGCTCCTGGGGGGACTTAAATGGGCAGTTCTTC
22	TRBV28	TRBJ1-3	once	.	CASSFWYQDPVEGPASGNTIYF	TGTGCCAGCAGTTTTTGGTACCAAGACCCGGTCGAGGGGCCCGCCTCTGGAAACACCATATATTTT
13	TRBV12-5	TRBJ1-3	.	.	CASAQDSGNTIYF	TGTGCTAGTGCCCAGGACTCTGGAAACACCATATATTTT
13	TRBV29-1	TRBJ1-2	few	.	CSVVGGPGNGYTF	TGCAGCGTTGTCGGGGGTCCAGGTAATGGCTACACCTTC
16	TRBV20-1	TRBJ1-1	.	TRBD1	CSASGVLDRRNTEAFF	TGCAGTGCTAGTGGGGTCCTGGACAGGAGGAACACTGAAGCTTTCTTT
15	TRBV19	TRBJ1-5	.	TRBD1	CASSAGQGKDQPQHF	TGTGCCAGTAGTGCGGGACAGGGCAAAGATCAGCCCCAGCATTTT
15	TRBV4-1	TRBJ1-5	.	.	CASSQEVYSNQPQHF	TGCGCCAGCAGCCAAGAAGTTTATAGCAATCAGCCCCAGCATTTT
14	TRBV6-4	TRBJ1-5	.	.	CASRTDRLNQPQHF	TGTGCCAGCAGGACCGACCGTCTCAATCAGCCCCAGCATTTT
14	TRBV19	TRBJ1-6	.	.	CASRLHDYNSPLHF	TGTGCCAGTAGATTACATGATTATAATTCACCCCTCCACTTT